Listed here are 23 T cell receptor beta chains from one sample, sequenced in a study of identical twins. TCRdb reanalysed the 5' RACE reads using MiXCR and keeps one entry per CDR3 protein. The data contain a few hundred thousand distinct CDR3 sequences, 9.5% to 10% of them singletons. The sample was also reused in another study, on yellow fever vaccine responses in identical twins.

Sequenced: PBMCs. These receptors all stem from a woman younger than 30 in good health.

The chain carries TRBV20-1 and TRBJ2-1; D is ambiguous. V lost 6 bases and J lost 0, with 15 bases in between. This CDR3 is built from 15 residues. CDR1 is DFQATT and CDR2 is SNEGSKA in the germline V gene (reference sequence). CDR3: CSATEYPSSYNEQFF. As DNA, the CDR3 is TGCAGTGCAACCGAATATCCAAGCTCCTACAATGAGCAGTTCTTC.

This clonotype was seen repeatedly, ten times or more. The chain recombines TRBV20-1 with TRBJ2-2, with 13 bases matching TRBD2. V dropped 6 bases and J dropped 4; count of bases not matched to a gene: 5. Germline loops: CDR1 DFQATT, CDR2 SNEGSKA (reference sequence). There are 15 residues in the CDR3. The CDR3 reads CSATGLAGPTGELFF. CDR3 DNA: TGCAGTGCAACGGGACTAGCGGGACCCACCGGGGAGCTGTTTTTT.

This chain's CDR3 is CSVELALETQYF. The CDR3 DNA is TGCAGCGTTGAGCTAGCCCTGGAGACCCAGTACTTC. The chain couples TRBV29-1 to TRBJ2-5; D possibly corresponds to TRBD2 (5 bases). Trimming pared 3 bases from V and 5 bases from J, leaving 10 bases between. Germline lookup yields CDR1 SQVTM and CDR2 ANQGSEA. The length of the CDR3 is 12 residues.

V gene TRBV11-2 combines with J gene TRBJ2-1; 9 bases agree with TRBD1. The J segment lost 6 bases and the V segment lost 6 bases, leaving 6 bases of the junction unmatched. The V gene's germline CDR1 is SGHAT and CDR2 FQNNGV. This CDR3 has 14 residues. CDR3 coding DNA: TGTGCCAGCAGACCACAGGGGGCCCGCAATGAGCAGTTCTTC. Translation gives CASRPQGARNEQFF.

The sample holds many counts of this clonotype. The chain employs TRBV12-3 or TRBV12-4 and TRBJ2-1; D may be TRBD2 (5 bases). The V and J ends lost 3 bases and 6 bases respectively, with 15 bases between them. This CDR3 contains 15 residues. Here the CDR3 DNA reads TGTGCCAGCAGTTTTAGTGGGGAGTATCGCAATGAGCAGTTCTTC. Translating it yields CASSFSGEYRNEQFF.

The table lists this clonotype with many counts. This chain's CDR3 is CASSLLAGYQETQYF. The CDR3 bases are TGTGCCAGCAGTTTACTAGCGGGGTACCAAGAGACCCAGTACTTC. The V and J genes are TRBV12-3 or TRBV12-4 and TRBJ2-5; 9 bases fit TRBD2. The CDR3 sequence is 15 residues long. Germline trimming cut 2 bases from V and 0 bases from J; bases unmatched to any gene: 1.

The J gene is TRBJ2-5, the V gene TRBV5-1; no definite D call. V lost 2 bases, J lost 2 bases, and 7 bases lay in between. CDR3 length: 13 residues. Per germline, CDR1 SGHRS and CDR2 YFSETQ. The CDR3 sequence is CASSFTAQETQYF. In DNA form, the CDR3 reads TGCGCCAGCAGCTTTACAGCACAAGAGACCCAGTACTTC.

This clonotype was counted between two and nine times. V gene TRBV7-2 combines with J gene TRBJ2-1, with TRBD2 matching 13 bases. This CDR3 is 15 amino acids long. In germline, CDR1 is SGHTA, CDR2 FQGNSA. V shed 3 bases and J 8 bases; nucleotides not matched to a gene: 4. CDR3 sequence (DNA): TGTGCCAGCAGCTTTCGGACTAGCGGGAGCGATGAGCAGTTCTTC. It encodes CASSFRTSGSDEQFF.

This clonotype was counted between two and nine times. V and J are TRBV7-2 and TRBJ2-7, with 12 positions matching TRBD2. The ends lost 3 bases at V and 0 bases at J; junction bases unmatched: 6. CDR3 length: 17 residues. Germline V gene data show CDR1 as SGHTA and CDR2 as FQGNSA. The CDR3 region is CASSLGTSGYYSYEQYF. CDR3 in DNA: TGTGCCAGCAGCTTGGGGACTAGCGGGTACTACTCCTACGAGCAGTACTTC.

This clonotype showed up just a few times. The chain couples TRBV7-2 to TRBJ2-5, with unresolved D. Germline V gene lookup returns CDR1 SGHTA and CDR2 FQGNSA. The CDR3 loop spans 14 amino acids. With 5 bases removed from V and 2 bases from J, the gap between germline ends came to 12 bases. The CDR3 DNA sequence: TGTGCCAGCAGCCCTACAGTAAAACAAGAGACCCAGTACTTC. It encodes CASSPTVKQETQYF.

Only a few counts were recorded for this clonotype. The chain recombines TRBV15 with TRBJ2-1, with 13 bases that match TRBD2. The CDR3 spans 18 residues. With 1 base clipped from V and 0 bases from J, the junction kept 3 bases outside the gene matches. The germline V gene encodes CDR1 LNHNV and CDR2 YYDKDF (reference sequence). CDR3 nucleotide sequence: TGTGCCACCAGCAGAGTTGGACTAGCGGGAGTCTCCTACAATGAGCAGTTCTTC. Encoded protein: CATSRVGLAGVSYNEQFF.

This rearrangement joins TRBV10-3 to TRBJ2-3; 9 bases are shared with TRBD2. The CDR3 is made up of 13 amino acids. The germline gives CDR1 ENHRY, CDR2 SYGVKD. The J segment lost 1 base and the V segment lost 10 bases, leaving 3 bases of the junction unmatched. CDR3 sequence (DNA): TGTGCCACCGTAGCGGGAGGCACAGATACGCAGTATTTT. Residues: CATVAGGTDTQYF.

This chain joins TRBV28 and TRBJ2-7; D is possibly TRBD2 (5 bases). Germline V gene lookup returns CDR1 MDHEN and CDR2 SYDVKM. Trimming cost V 2 bases and J 4 bases, with 12 bases left between them. The CDR3 length is 14 residues. The CDR3 spells CASSLPGFDYEQYF. CDR3 nucleotides: TGTGCCAGCAGTTTACCGGGATTCGATTACGAGCAGTACTTC.

This clonotype was observed many times. V gene TRBV7-9 combines with J gene TRBJ1-1; 7 bases match TRBD1. V lost 4 bases, J lost 1 base, and 9 bases stayed unmatched. The CDR3 extends over 16 amino acids. From germline, CDR1 is SEHNR and CDR2 FQNEAQ (reference sequence). CDR3 loop: CASSYRGGAENTEAFF. CDR3 bases: TGTGCCAGCAGCTACCGAGGGGGCGCGGAGAACACTGAAGCTTTCTTT. The whole variable domain, remainder taken from reference TRBV7-9 and TRBJ1-1, is DTGVSQNPRHKITKRGQNVTFRCDPISEHNRLYWYRQTLGQGPEFLTYFQNEAQLEKSRLLSDRFSAERPKGSFSTLEIQRTEQGDSAMYLCASSYRGGAENTEAFFGQGTRLTVV.

Only a few counts were recorded for this clonotype. The chain links TRBV25-1 to TRBJ2-7, with a weak D call TRBD2 (6 bases). The CDR3 spans 15 residues. Germline V lookup: CDR1 MGHDK, CDR2 SYGVNS. V was shortened by 6 bases and J by 2 bases, with 17 bases between the two germline ends. CDR3 sequence (DNA): TGTGCCAGCAGCTCAACCCGGGGGAAAACCTACGAGCAGTACTTC. As protein: CASSSTRGKTYEQYF.

CDR3 in amino acids: CASNPSIAGGGKTQYF. CDR3 DNA sequence: TGTGCCAGCAACCCCTCTATAGCGGGGGGCGGGAAGACCCAGTACTTC. This chain uses TRBV2 with TRBJ2-5, with TRBD2 identical over 10 bases. The junction had 14 bases not matched to a gene; V was cut back by 7 bases and J by 6 bases. From germline, CDR1 is SNHLY and CDR2 FYNNEI. CDR3 length equals 16 residues.

V and J are TRBV15 and TRBJ2-5; 8 bases agree with TRBD1. Germline loops: CDR1 LNHNV, CDR2 YYDKDF (reference sequence). CDR3 length: 13 residues. V lost 5 bases, J lost 5 bases, and 4 bases stayed unmatched. The CDR3 DNA sequence: TGTGCCACCAGCGCAGGGGGCAGGGAGACCCAGTACTTC. Encoded protein: CATSAGGRETQYF.

The chain links TRBV5-1 to TRBJ2-5; TRBD2 aligns across 11 bases. The CDR3 extends over 15 amino acids. V lost 4 bases, J lost 4 bases, and 6 bases stayed unmatched. Germline lookup yields CDR1 SGHRS and CDR2 YFSETQ. As DNA, the CDR3 is TGCGCCAGCAGCAGTACTAGCGGGGGAAGAGAGACCCAGTACTTC. As protein: CASSSTSGGRETQYF.

The chain joins TRBV18 to TRBJ2-7; no reliable D call. The V gene's germline CDR1 is KGHSH and CDR2 LQKENI. Trimming removed 3 bases at V and 5 bases at J, with 17 bases between. The CDR3 is 15 amino acids. CDR3 nucleotide sequence: TGTGCCAGCTCACCTGAAACGCGCGCGTACAACGAGCAGTACTTC. This sequence encodes CASSPETRAYNEQYF.

This clonotype was detected a few times. The V call is TRBV5-6, the J call TRBJ1-1; D not certain. This CDR3 is built from 16 residues. V was shortened by 4 bases and J by 0 bases, with 16 bases between the two germline ends. The germline V gene has CDR1 SGHDT and CDR2 YYEEEE. The CDR3: CASSTRFGVLNTEAFF. The CDR3 bases are TGTGCCAGCAGCACCCGATTTGGAGTTTTGAACACTGAAGCTTTCTTT.

This clonotype came up many times. The chain carries TRBV5-1 and TRBJ1-1, with D unclear. This CDR3 is built from 13 residues. V lost 1 base, J lost 7 bases, and 11 bases lay in between. The germline gives CDR1 SGHRS, CDR2 YFSETQ. CDR3 in amino acids: CASSLFEGGEAFF. The DNA for the CDR3 is TGCGCCAGCAGCTTGTTCGAGGGTGGTGAAGCTTTCTTT.

This clonotype was counted many times. This chain links TRBV12-3 or TRBV12-4 with TRBJ1-5; perhaps TRBD1 as D (5 bases). The CDR3 runs 16 residues. The ends were cut back, 6 bases at V and 3 bases at J, with 18 bases in the middle. The CDR3 reads CASSPFDRASNQPQHF. CDR3 bases: TGTGCCAGCAGCCCCTTTGACAGAGCCTCCAATCAGCCCCAGCATTTT.

The V and J genes are TRBV4-3 and TRBJ2-1; possibly TRBD2 for D (6 bases). The V and J ends lost 2 bases and 9 bases respectively, with 29 bases between them. Germline lookup yields CDR1 LGHNA and CDR2 YSLEER. CDR3 size: 19 residues. The DNA for the CDR3 is TGCGCCAGCAGCCAACAAAGCACCGCGGGACTCCCGGCGTCTACTGAGCAGTTCTTC. Translation gives CASSQQSTAGLPASTEQFF.